These T cell receptor beta chains were read from a single sample in a study of CD8 T cells in ankylosing spondylitis. TCRdb reprocessed the 5' RACE reads with MiXCR, giving one entry per CDR3 protein. Of approximately 69,000 distinct CDR3 sequences in the sample, 5.3% were seen once. Sequenced material: blood, either unsorted or a sorted T cell fraction (not recorded which). The receptors were sampled from a male donor with ankylosing spondylitis or in good health (not recorded which). CDR3s include the opening cysteine and the closing phenylalanine or tryptophan. The D gene is left open where the match is weak. A row's size may be missing; if present it is once, few, many or a size class.

DNA: TGTGCCAGCAGTGTCGGGGACAGGGTCAATCAGCCCCAGCATTTT
CDR3: CASSVGDRVNQPQHF
J: TRBJ1-5
V: TRBV28
D: TRBD1
size: many

DNA: TGTGCCAGCAGCCAAGAACGGGGGCCTTTCTACAATGAGCAGTTCTTC
CDR3: CASSQERGPFYNEQFF
J: TRBJ2-1
V: TRBV3-1
D: .
size: many

DNA: TGTGCCAGCAGTTTACTGCAGGGGTCTACTCCATCTGAAGCTTTCTTT
CDR3: CASSLLQGSTPSEAFF
J: TRBJ1-1
V: TRBV12-3/TRBV12-4
D: .
size: many

DNA: TGTGCCAGCAGCTTGGGGGCAGGCAATCAGCCCCAGCATTTT
CDR3: CASSLGAGNQPQHF
J: TRBJ1-5
V: TRBV7-9
D: .
size: many

DNA: TGCAGTGCCCACTTGAGCGGGTATGGCTACACCTTC
CDR3: CSAHLSGYGYTF
J: TRBJ1-2
V: TRBV20-1
D: .
size: many

DNA: TGCAGCGCCCTCAGGTTGGGGAACACTGAAGCTTTCTTT
CDR3: CSALRLGNTEAFF
J: TRBJ1-1
V: TRBV29-1
D: .
size: many

DNA: TGTGCCAGCAGCCCCGGAGTAGCGACGGCCAAAAACATTCAGTACTTC
CDR3: CASSPGVATAKNIQYF
J: TRBJ2-4
V: TRBV28
D: .
size: many

DNA: TGCAGCGTTTCGTGGCTCTTCGATGAGCAGTTCTTC
CDR3: CSVSWLFDEQFF
J: TRBJ2-1
V: TRBV29-1
D: .
size: many

DNA: TGCGCCAGCAGCCAAGAAGACAGCGGCCCTAGCACAGATACGCAGTATTTT
CDR3: CASSQEDSGPSTDTQYF
J: TRBJ2-3
V: TRBV4-3
D: .
size: many

DNA: TGCGCCAGCAGCTCACCTCAGGGATTGGGCACTGAAGCTTTCTTT
CDR3: CASSSPQGLGTEAFF
J: TRBJ1-1
V: TRBV5-1
D: .
size: many

DNA: TGTGCCAGCAGTCAAGGGACAGGGTTGAATACGCAGTATTTT
CDR3: CASSQGTGLNTQYF
J: TRBJ2-3
V: TRBV28
D: TRBD1
size: many

DNA: TGTGCCAGCAACCCCACTGAAGACGTCGGGGAGCTGTTTTTT
CDR3: CASNPTEDVGELFF
J: TRBJ2-2
V: TRBV5-6
D: .
size: many

DNA: TGTGCCAGCAGCCTTTCTTCCTACGAGCAGTACTTC
CDR3: CASSLSSYEQYF
J: TRBJ2-7
V: TRBV14
D: .
size: many

DNA: TGCAGTGCTAGCCAGGCAGCCTACAATGAGCAGTTCTTC
CDR3: CSASQAAYNEQFF
J: TRBJ2-1
V: TRBV20-1
D: .
size: many

DNA: TGCGCCAGCAGCCAAGCGTCGGCAGCCTCCTACGAGCAGTACTTC
CDR3: CASSQASAASYEQYF
J: TRBJ2-7
V: TRBV4-1
D: .
size: many

DNA: TGTGCCAGCAGCGTAAAGACTAGTGACGAGCAGTACTTC
CDR3: CASSVKTSDEQYF
J: TRBJ2-7
V: TRBV11-2
D: .
size: many

DNA: TGTGCCAGCAGTTACCTTGGACGGAAACTCCAGAGCTCCTACGAGCAGTACTTC
CDR3: CASSYLGRKLQSSYEQYF
J: TRBJ2-7
V: TRBV6-2/TRBV6-3
D: .
size: many

DNA: TGTGCCAGCAGCCCCAAGGAAGGGGTGTACTACGAGCAGTACTTC
CDR3: CASSPKEGVYYEQYF
J: TRBJ2-7
V: TRBV14
D: .
size: many

DNA: TGTGCCAGCAGCTTAGATCAGGGGGACGAGCAGTACTTC
CDR3: CASSLDQGDEQYF
J: TRBJ2-7
V: TRBV11-3
D: TRBD1
size: many

DNA: TGTGCCATCAGTGAAAGGGGGCAAGAGACCCAGTACTTC
CDR3: CAISERGQETQYF
J: TRBJ2-5
V: TRBV10-3
D: .
size: many

DNA: TGTGCCAGCAGTACCGGGACAGGGCGAGATACGCAGTATTTT
CDR3: CASSTGTGRDTQYF
J: TRBJ2-3
V: TRBV7-3
D: TRBD1
size: many

DNA: TGCGCCAGCAGCTTGGCATTAATGGACAGTCAAGAGACCCAGTACTTC
CDR3: CASSLALMDSQETQYF
J: TRBJ2-5
V: TRBV5-1
D: .
size: many

DNA: TGTGCCAGCTCACCAGACACAGGGAATCAGCCCCAGCATTTT
CDR3: CASSPDTGNQPQHF
J: TRBJ1-5
V: TRBV18
D: .
size: many

DNA: TGTGCCAGCAGCCCCCAGTGGAGGAGCCGGGCCTACGAGCAGTACTTC
CDR3: CASSPQWRSRAYEQYF
J: TRBJ2-7
V: TRBV3-1
D: .
size: many

DNA: TGCGCCAGCAGCTTGGATCTGGGGGACATTGGTAGTGAGCAGTACTTC
CDR3: CASSLDLGDIGSEQYF
J: TRBJ2-7
V: TRBV5-1
D: .
size: many

DNA: TGCAGTGCTACAGGGGATAGCAATCAGCCCCAGCATTTT
CDR3: CSATGDSNQPQHF
J: TRBJ1-5
V: TRBV20-1
D: .
size: many

DNA: TGTGCCAGCAGTTTATTGGATAGGGAGACCCAGTACTTC
CDR3: CASSLLDRETQYF
J: TRBJ2-5
V: TRBV27
D: .
size: many

DNA: TGTGCCAGCAGTTTATTTGGGCTAGGAGGCGACATTCAGTACTTC
CDR3: CASSLFGLGGDIQYF
J: TRBJ2-4
V: TRBV27
D: .
size: many

DNA: TGTGCCAGCAGCAAAGCGGACAGGGTGAGCTCCTACGAGCAGTACTTC
CDR3: CASSKADRVSSYEQYF
J: TRBJ2-7
V: TRBV21-1
D: .
size: many

DNA: TGTGCCAGCAGCGGGACTAGTACCGGGGAGCTGTTTTTT
CDR3: CASSGTSTGELFF
J: TRBJ2-2
V: TRBV7-6
D: TRBD2
size: many

DNA: TGCGCCAGCGGTGAGGGGCCAGCTTCCTACGAGCAGTACTTC
CDR3: CASGEGPASYEQYF
J: TRBJ2-7
V: TRBV5-1
D: .
size: many

DNA: TGCAGTGCCAGGACTAGCGGGGGGGCAGAGACCCAGTACTTC
CDR3: CSARTSGGAETQYF
J: TRBJ2-5
V: TRBV20-1
D: TRBD2
size: many

DNA: TGTGCCAGCAGCCGTACAATGAGGGCGGGAGTCTATGGCTACACCTTC
CDR3: CASSRTMRAGVYGYTF
J: TRBJ1-2
V: TRBV7-8
D: .
size: many

DNA: TGTGCCACCAGTGATTTTGGAAACACTGAAGCTTTCTTT
CDR3: CATSDFGNTEAFF
J: TRBJ1-1
V: TRBV24-1
D: .
size: many

DNA: TGCAGTGCTAGGCGGGGGAGCTCCTACGAGCAGTACTTC
CDR3: CSARRGSSYEQYF
J: TRBJ2-7
V: TRBV20-1
D: TRBD2
size: few

DNA: TGTGCCAGCAGCTCGGGGCCGGGAGCATCCTACGAGCAGTACTTC
CDR3: CASSSGPGASYEQYF
J: TRBJ2-7
V: TRBV5-6
D: .
size: .

DNA: TGCGCCAGCAGCCGCGAAGGGAAGCAAGCTGGAAACACCATATATTTT
CDR3: CASSREGKQAGNTIYF
J: TRBJ1-3
V: TRBV5-1
D: .
size: .